This T cell receptor beta chain was observed in a study of T-cell reconstitution after alpha-beta-depleted transplantation in children. Findings and caveats of the study: The study reportedly traced alpha-beta T cells about two months after transplant to several hundred expanded graft clones.

On this clonotype itself: Antigen specificity is unknown.

For TCRbeta, the library was prepared with unique molecular identifiers. TCRdb re-called the PCR reads through MiXCR, storing one row per CDR3 protein. The table includes around 580,000 distinct CDR3 sequences, 25% to 30% detected once. This CDR3 is built from 16 residues. The trim removed 5 bases at V and 4 bases at J, leaving 4 bases unmatched. CDR1 and CDR2 (germline): KGHDR, SFDVKD. The chain uses TRBV24-1 and TRBJ2-1; 13 bases align to TRBD2. Source: PBMCs, taken before TCRalphabeta/CD19-depleted stem cell transplant. The sequence derives from a boy in the first two years of life with Wiskott-Aldrich syndrome, due to receive a stem cell transplant. CDR3 DNA: TGTGCCACCAGTGCCGGGACTAGCGGGAAATACAATGAGCAGTTCTTC. It encodes CATSAGTSGKYNEQFF.